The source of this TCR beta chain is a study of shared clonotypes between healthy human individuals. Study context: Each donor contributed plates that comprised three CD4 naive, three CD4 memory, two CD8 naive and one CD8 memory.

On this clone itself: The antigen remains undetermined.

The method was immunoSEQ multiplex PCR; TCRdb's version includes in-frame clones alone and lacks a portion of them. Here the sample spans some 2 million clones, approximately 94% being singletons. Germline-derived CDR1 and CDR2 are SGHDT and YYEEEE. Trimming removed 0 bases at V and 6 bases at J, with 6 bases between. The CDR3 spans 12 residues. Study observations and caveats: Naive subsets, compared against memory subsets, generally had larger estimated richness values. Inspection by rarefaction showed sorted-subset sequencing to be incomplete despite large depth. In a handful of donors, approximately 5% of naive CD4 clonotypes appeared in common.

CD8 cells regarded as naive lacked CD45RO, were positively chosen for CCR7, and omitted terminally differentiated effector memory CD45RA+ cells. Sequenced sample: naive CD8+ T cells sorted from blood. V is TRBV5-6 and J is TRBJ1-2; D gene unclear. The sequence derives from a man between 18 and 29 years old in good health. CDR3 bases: TGTGCCAGCAGCTTGGTAGGGAATGGCTACACCTTC. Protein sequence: CASSLVGNGYTF.